This T cell receptor (beta chain) derives from a study of blood T cell repertoires in COVID-19. Study in general: PBMCs, B-cell-depleted T cells, or T cells were the source of the cDNA or gDNA that made up the material.

This clone was picked up a small number of times. Sequencing used immunoSEQ multiplex PCR; TCRdb keeps in-frame clones, though not all of them. The repertoire holds approximately 300,000 clones, approximately 84% seen once, with 15% to 18% in the top ten. J was trimmed by 5 bases and V by 4 bases; bases with no gene match: 5. Germline-derived CDR1 and CDR2 are SGHNT and YYREEE (reference sequence). The length of the CDR3 is 15 residues. Patients at the Seattle site were enrolled during active infection and followed longitudinally. The sequenced sample consisted of peripheral blood. The chain recombines TRBV5-4 with TRBJ2-1; 11 bases match TRBD2. This TCR was sampled from a person aged 65 to 79 with COVID-19, enrolled during active disease. Written as DNA, the CDR3 is TGTGCCAGCAGCGCCGGGACTAGCGGACACAATGAGCAGTTCTTC. It codes for CASSAGTSGHNEQFF.